Listed below are T cell receptor beta chains from one sample, sequenced in a study of control samples from healthy donors and cancer patients. The assay was immunoSEQ multiplex PCR, and TCRdb's table has in-frame clones only and misses some. The data contain roughly 170,000 clones, 90% to 95% of them seen just once; the ten biggest clones take up 1.4% to 1.5%. Sequencing was done on a sample of blood. The receptors were gathered from a man younger than 30 in good health. CDR3s include the opening cysteine and the closing phenylalanine or tryptophan. D genes are given only for firm matches. Expanded clones are given a class, and other clones once, few, many or no size at all.

D gene	clone size	J gene	V gene	CDR3 DNA	CDR3 protein
.	once	TRBJ2-5	TRBV4-1	TGCGCCAGCAGCCCGACAGGATCCCAAGAGACCCAGTACTTC	CASSPTGSQETQYF
.	.	TRBJ1-5	TRBV5-1	TGCGCCAGCAGCTTGTCCCCCGGGGGCAATCAGCCCCAGCATTTT	CASSLSPGGNQPQHF
.	.	TRBJ1-1	TRBV3-1/TRBV3-2	TGTGCCAGCAGCCAAGCCGGAGATGGGTTTTCCGAAGCTTTCTTT	CASSQAGDGFSEAFF
TRBD1	.	TRBJ1-6	TRBV18	TGTGCCAGCTCACCACAGGGGGCGAGTTCACCCCTCCACTTT	CASSPQGASSPLHF
.	.	TRBJ1-2	TRBV20-1	TGCAGTGCTGGGGACAACCATGGCTACACCTTC	CSAGDNHGYTF
.	.	TRBJ2-1	TRBV12-3/TRBV12-4	TGTGCCAGCAGTTTACGGGAAAGGCAGTTCTTC	CASSLRERQFF
.	once	TRBJ1-5	TRBV12-3/TRBV12-4	TGTGCCAGCAGTTTAAGGGGGTATCAGCCCCAGCATTTT	CASSLRGYQPQHF
TRBD1	.	TRBJ1-2	TRBV9	TGTGCCAGCAGCGCCGGGACAGGGGGCTATGGCTACACCTTC	CASSAGTGGYGYTF
.	.	TRBJ2-3	TRBV5-1	TGCGCCAGCAGAGCGGCAAATGCGGGCGGGGGCCCAGTCACAGATACGCAGTATTTT	CASRAANAGGGPVTDTQYF
TRBD2	.	TRBJ2-1	TRBV19	TGTGCCAGTAGGGACGGGGAGGGCTCCTACAATGAGCAGTTCTTC	CASRDGEGSYNEQFF
.	.	TRBJ2-7	TRBV30	TGTGCCTGGAGTGCTGATGGCCACGAGCAGTACTTC	CAWSADGHEQYF
TRBD1	.	TRBJ1-1	TRBV7-9	TGTGCCAGCAGCCTGCTCGACAGGGCCACTGAAGCTTTCTTT	CASSLLDRATEAFF
.	.	TRBJ2-2	TRBV4-1	TGCGCCAGCAGACCCGACAGGAACACCGGGGAGCTGTTTTTT	CASRPDRNTGELFF
.	once	TRBJ2-5	TRBV15	TGTGCCACCAGCAGGCTGGCGGGGCGTCCCGTTCTAGAGACCCAGTACTTC	CATSRLAGRPVLETQYF
.	.	TRBJ1-4	TRBV5-6	TGTGCCAGCAGCTTGGTCGGGGCCGCTGAAAAACTGTTTTTT	CASSLVGAAEKLFF
TRBD1	few	TRBJ1-6	TRBV27	TGTGCCAGCAGACTGGGGACAGGGGTTAATTCACCCCTCCACTTT	CASRLGTGVNSPLHF
.	.	TRBJ2-1	TRBV7-2	TGTGCCAGCAGCTTAGACTGGACTAATGAGCAGTTCTTC	CASSLDWTNEQFF
.	.	TRBJ2-3	TRBV5-4	TGTGCCAGCAGCTCACTAGAAACAGATACGCAGTATTTT	CASSSLETDTQYF
.	.	TRBJ2-4	TRBV2	TGTGCCAGCGCTCGGGACGGAGGCGGGGTAGCCAAAAACATTCAGTACTTC	CASARDGGGVAKNIQYF
.	.	TRBJ2-3	TRBV5-1	TGCGCCAGCAGCTTCGCCGCTCCAGATACGCAGTATTTT	CASSFAAPDTQYF
.	.	TRBJ1-1	TRBV6-5	TGTGCCAGCAGTTACTCGAGGCAGTCCAACACTGAAGCTTTCTTT	CASSYSRQSNTEAFF
.	.	TRBJ1-1	TRBV5-1	TGCGCCAGCAGCCTCCAGGGACACACTGAAGCTTTCTTT	CASSLQGHTEAFF
TRBD2	once	TRBJ2-7	TRBV5-1	TGCGCCAGCAGCTTGGGACTAGCGGGGGGGTCCTACGAGCAGTACTTC	CASSLGLAGGSYEQYF
.	.	TRBJ1-6	TRBV6-1	TGTGCCAGCAGTGAATTGGCAAGCCGGTCACCCCTCCACTTT	CASSELASRSPLHF
.	.	TRBJ1-2	TRBV4-1	TGCGCCAGCAGCCACCTCGGACAGACCTTTCGTGGCTACACCTTC	CASSHLGQTFRGYTF
.	.	TRBJ2-5	TRBV6-6	TGTGCCAGCAGTTTCTCATTGGGACTGGAAGAGACCCAGTACTTC	CASSFSLGLEETQYF
TRBD1	once	TRBJ2-1	TRBV6-4	TGTGCCAGCAGTTCCGGACAGGGGGCTGGCAATGAGCAGTTCTTC	CASSSGQGAGNEQFF
.	.	TRBJ2-1	TRBV5-1	TGCGCCAGCAGCTTGGCAGGGAACTCCTACAATGAGCAGTTCTTC	CASSLAGNSYNEQFF
.	.	TRBJ1-4	TRBV9	TGTGCCAGCAGCGTAACAGGGTCGGGAGATGAAAAACTGTTTTTT	CASSVTGSGDEKLFF
TRBD2	.	TRBJ2-2	TRBV6-5	TGTGCCAGCAGTTGGGGGACTAGGGACACCGGGGAGCTGTTTTTT	CASSWGTRDTGELFF
.	.	TRBJ2-1	TRBV12-5	TGTGCTAGTGGTTTTGCGGCCGATATGAATGAGCAGTTCTTC	CASGFAADMNEQFF
.	.	TRBJ1-1	TRBV30	TGTGCCTCCACCGCCTACACTGAAGCTTTCTTT	CASTAYTEAFF
.	.	TRBJ2-3	TRBV6-5	TGTGCCAGCAACTTCTTTCAAGGCACGCAGTATTTT	CASNFFQGTQYF